This section outlines one T cell receptor (beta chain) sequence together with its context. Its antigen is not yet known. No much larger clone is present one base from it, and per-base qualities are unavailable. Libraries were constructed by the immunoSEQ multiplex PCR assay. The multiplex PCR relied on a mix of 60 forward primers for TCR Vbeta segments and 13 reverse primers for TCR Jbeta segments. A multiplex PCR assay on genomic DNA amplified the CDR3 region of rearranged TCR beta genes. Amplified TCR beta libraries were sequenced as 87-base-pair reads on the Illumina HiSeq System. In the source study's methods: In a later analysis, 70 million to 95 million unique TCR beta chains were counted across the approximately 640 repertoires, and roughly 11 million of these chains were shared by at least two donors. A nearest-neighbor algorithm error-corrected the raw reads and collapsed the reads into unique sequences, merging closely related sequences to remove PCR and sequencing errors. V, D and J gene segments were assigned by aligning CDR3 sequences to IMGT reference sequences. For a sequence to be retained, a match of at least six nucleotides was required to both a V gene segment and a J gene segment. A rearrangement was called productive if the CDR3 had no stop codons and remained in frame with V and J, and every other rearrangement was called non-productive. CDR3 was defined according to IMGT convention as the region running from the second conserved V-encoded cysteine to the conserved J-encoded phenylalanine. In an earlier analysis of just under 600 of the donors, sequences lacking an unambiguous match to a single V gene segment were excluded. An earlier analysis of 587 of the donors classified V segments as functional when productive rearrangements were above 56.7% and as segregating when the standard deviation between donors was above 5%. A statistical classification framework was developed to diagnose cytomegalovirus status using the catalog of TCR beta chain sequences. In a later analysis, V and J genes were assigned by comparing TCR nucleotide sequences against IMGT/GENE-DB human TR gene sequences. In a later analysis, CDR3 sequences and most-parsimonious VDJ recombination scenarios were assigned using the TCRdist pipeline. In a later analysis, each TCR beta chain was defined by its CDR3 amino acid sequence together with its V-gene family, and reads lacking a unique V-gene family were excluded. A later analysis removed roughly 590 highly shared, low-generation-probability nucleotide sequences to deal with suspected cross-contamination and a sequencing artifact. In a later analysis, a clonal expansion index for each public chain was calculated from normalized within-repertoire ranks of inferred template counts. In a later analysis, generation probabilities were computed using a VDJ recombination model fitted to out-of-frame rearrangements, and the results were checked against IGoR. A later analysis scored TCR-TCR, TCR-HLA and TCR-CMV co-occurrence with hypergeometric tests, applying a repertoire-size bias correction to TCR pairs. False discovery rates were estimated in a later analysis by permuting HLA or CMV assignments 20 times. In a later analysis, co-occurring TCRs were grouped using DBSCAN, and TCRdist sequence similarity was added for clustering within HLA-allele-positive subsets. Co-occurrence clustering excluded repertoires with fewer than 30,000 or more than 120,000 public chains, plus five with anomalous nucleotide sharing. As stored in TCRdb, this immuneACCESS dataset retains in-frame rearrangements with V and J assigned. A fraction of the clones does not appear; measured against another copy, unresolved V genes explain less than half of the discrepancy, and the remainder lacks a known reason. V and J calls and clone size are those listed in that table; D and trimming were worked out from the DNA. The sample has 200,000 to 250,000 clones on record, approximately 90% of them singletons. About 1% of the sample is in the top ten clones.

These data belong to a study of cytomegalovirus exposure and HLA in healthy donors (dated by TCRdb to about 2017). Notes on the research overall: According to an earlier analysis of around 600 of the donors, about 179 million T cells yielded 100 million or so unique TCR beta sequences and 276 Gb of sequence data. Rather than drawing on any new phenotypic data, the later analysis identified candidate immune exposures from TCR beta sequences and the way those sequences occurred across donors. Class I and class II HLA loci were covered by the typing at four-digit resolution. Every discovery cohort repertoire had been produced on one sequencing platform. To predict cytomegalovirus infection status, the study brought together high-throughput TCR immunosequencing, statistical association of individual TCRs with disease status, and machine learning. Along with the roughly 700-subject first cohort, a separate validation cohort of around 120 different subjects was used. On average, around 230,000 unique TCR beta nucleotide sequences were sequenced per donor among 398 genotyped donors of the cohort, with around 19% of those sequences being non-productive. In a later analysis, previously published TCR beta repertoires from 600 to 850 donors were re-analyzed and high-resolution HLA genotyping was added so that TCR occurrence patterns could be studied. The number of typed donors differed by locus: about 620-640 for A, B, C, DRB1 and DQB1; 500 to 550 for DQA1; approximately 600 for DPA1; and some 430 for DPB1. A later genetic analysis took genome-wide SNP genotypes for about three fifths of the roughly 700 donors and used that subset as a discovery cohort. A few DR-DQ haplotypes were handled as single units for association and clustering because linkage in the cohort was strong. The T cell repertoires of some 700 subjects were profiled by immunosequencing and related to cytomegalovirus serostatus. Of the roughly 400 genotyped donors, approximately 82% fell in the genetic ancestry cluster associated with self-reported Caucasian donors. In an earlier analysis of about 590 of the donors, high-throughput TCR beta sequencing was used to judge whether each TCR beta V gene segment behaved as functional or pseudogenic. An early release covering roughly 580 HLA-typed donors comprised roughly 300 gigabases of sequencing data and 85 million or so unique TCR sequences. The study aimed to test whether cataloging public T cell receptors could reveal signatures of past pathogen exposure. Alongside the repertoire data, information on donor age, sex, ethnicity and CMV serostatus was compiled.

In total, approximately 690 healthy bone marrow donors made up the cohort. At the time of sampling, all cohort members were nominally healthy, though unrecorded immune exposures were likely present. The donor was CMV seronegative and was included in the group of over 300 seronegative cohort members. A peripheral blood sample was provided by each donor, and peripheral blood mononuclear cells were used for TCR beta sequencing. The Qiagen DNeasy Blood Extraction Kit was used to extract genomic DNA from the blood cell samples. General study outcomes and caveats: Several of the top co-occurrence clusters appeared to be linked to parvovirus B19, influenza, CMV and Epstein-Barr virus, according to a later analysis. HLA typing was unavailable for some donors at each locus, so association tests used only the typed subset. Strong co-occurrence of HLA alleles, especially DR and DQ, made assigning TCR associations to individual alleles difficult. Most TCR sequences were seen in very few donors, while some public TCRs were found in many individuals. A cluster of highly shared sequence variants was judged likely to represent a technical artifact of the sequencing pipeline. CMV serostatus was the only immune exposure information available for the cohort. A later analysis associated 15,000 to 20,000 TCR beta sequences with specific HLA alleles at a false discovery rate of 0.05. According to a later analysis, TCR association rates differed among HLA loci, with DRB1 alleles showing the most associated TCRs and HLA-C alleles showing the fewest. Sequencing depth was assumed to be roughly uniform across donors in the presence/absence analyses, though that assumption may not hold. A later analysis found that most CMV-associated TCR beta chains appeared HLA-restricted, with HLA associations seemingly driven largely by CMV exposure. Correlated functional status among segregating V segments might be attributable to linkage disequilibrium, but an unknown experimental factor could not be ruled out. In vitro tests confirmed that a few of the cytomegalovirus-associated TCR beta chains recognize cytomegalovirus antigens. V-gene and J-gene trimming of TCR beta chains was associated with a missense DCLRE1C variant in a later genetic analysis, and the association was replicated in an independent cohort. A later analysis found that HLA-associated TCR beta chains were more clonally expanded and had lower generation probabilities than equally common non-associated chains. The authors suggested that the approach could potentially be generalized to other disease states and immunological phenotypes. Because counts were too low, roughly 17 rarely observed V segments, including chromosome 9 orphons, were left out of the earlier analysis of 500 to 750 of the donors. A further reported finding was that TCR beta sequences accurately predicted the HLA-A and HLA-B alleles for most subjects in the first cohort. Broadly in line with IMGT annotations, most TCR beta V segments showed up in productive rearrangements about 87% or about 30% of the time in an earlier analysis of 450 to 750 of the donors. The classifier was reported to diagnose cytomegalovirus status with high specificity and sensitivity in both the original and validation cohorts. A later genetic analysis reported fewer N-insertions in productive TCRs among donors in an Asian-associated ancestry cluster than the 666-donor mean. The cohort was sequenced for TCR beta chains only, and without alpha or paired-chain data the features that could be detected were limited. The study gave a list of some 150 TCR beta chains associated with cytomegalovirus.

Sequenced: PBMCs. The receptor was derived from a woman between 18 and 30 years old in good health and CMV-seronegative.

The bases read TGCGCCAGCAGCTTGGGGCAGGGGCGTTCCTACGAGCAGTACTTC. Its translation reads: CASSLGQGRSYEQYF. The rearranged segments are TRBV5-1 and TRBJ2-5; TRBD1 might be the D gene, on 6 matching bases. The tail of the sequence fits TRBJ2-7 better, so the J call may be wrong. From cysteine to phenylalanine, the CDR3 is 15 amino acids long. Kept here is only the CDR3 DNA, which spans 45 bases and is read in frame from base 1. From a lookup of the germline V gene, CDR1 and CDR2 are SGHRS and YFSETQ.